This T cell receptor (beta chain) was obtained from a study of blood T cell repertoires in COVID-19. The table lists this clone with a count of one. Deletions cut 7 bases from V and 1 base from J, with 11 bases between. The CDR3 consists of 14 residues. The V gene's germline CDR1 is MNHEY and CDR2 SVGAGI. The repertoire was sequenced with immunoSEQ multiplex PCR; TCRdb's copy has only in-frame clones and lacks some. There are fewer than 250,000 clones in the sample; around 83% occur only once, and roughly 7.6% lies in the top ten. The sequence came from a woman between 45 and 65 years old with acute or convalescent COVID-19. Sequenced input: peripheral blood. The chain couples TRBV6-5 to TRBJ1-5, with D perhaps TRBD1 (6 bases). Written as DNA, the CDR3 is TGTGCCAGCATCCTACAGGGAAGCAATCAGCCCCAGCATTTT. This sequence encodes CASILQGSNQPQHF.